This T cell receptor (beta chain) appears in the sequencing data of a study of blood T cell repertoires in COVID-19. The CDR3 has 17 amino acids. Germline V gives CDR1 SGHTA, CDR2 FQGNSA. V lost 1 base, J lost 1 base, and 7 bases stayed unmatched. The assay was immunoSEQ multiplex PCR, and TCRdb's table has in-frame clones only and misses some. The table shows around 190,000 clones, with 85% occurring only once. This TCR came from a woman aged 55-69 years with acute or convalescent COVID-19. The source material was peripheral blood. This rearrangement joins TRBV7-2 to TRBJ2-1; TRBD2 matches at 7 bases. This CDR3 is CASSLDVLAGSYNEQFF. CDR3 DNA sequence: TGTGCCAGCAGCTTAGACGTGTTAGCGGGTTCCTACAATGAGCAGTTCTTC.